This TCR beta chain was captured by sequencing in a study of PD-1 blockade in mismatch repair-deficient tumors. Notes on the study in general: After pembrolizumab, tumor-resident clones rose rapidly, then generally contracted before radiologic responses.

Only in-frame clones appear in the TCRdb table, and some are missing; sequencing was by immunoSEQ multiplex PCR. The sample holds 56,000 or so clones, around 80% seen once. The CDR3 contains 15 residues. Trimming took 10 bases from V and 6 from J, leaving 23 bases between them. Germline V gene data show CDR1 as SGHNT and CDR2 as YENEEA. As regards this clone: Its antigen is unknown.

This receptor was identified in an adult with mismatch repair-deficient cancer. The input for sequencing was peripheral blood, taken 4 weeks after starting pembrolizumab. The chain joins TRBV11-3 to TRBJ2-3; possibly TRBD2 for D (6 bases). The CDR3 sequence: CATTLDGGNIDTQYF. The DNA of the CDR3 is TGTGCCACCACCTTGGATGGGGGGAATATCGATACGCAGTATTTT.